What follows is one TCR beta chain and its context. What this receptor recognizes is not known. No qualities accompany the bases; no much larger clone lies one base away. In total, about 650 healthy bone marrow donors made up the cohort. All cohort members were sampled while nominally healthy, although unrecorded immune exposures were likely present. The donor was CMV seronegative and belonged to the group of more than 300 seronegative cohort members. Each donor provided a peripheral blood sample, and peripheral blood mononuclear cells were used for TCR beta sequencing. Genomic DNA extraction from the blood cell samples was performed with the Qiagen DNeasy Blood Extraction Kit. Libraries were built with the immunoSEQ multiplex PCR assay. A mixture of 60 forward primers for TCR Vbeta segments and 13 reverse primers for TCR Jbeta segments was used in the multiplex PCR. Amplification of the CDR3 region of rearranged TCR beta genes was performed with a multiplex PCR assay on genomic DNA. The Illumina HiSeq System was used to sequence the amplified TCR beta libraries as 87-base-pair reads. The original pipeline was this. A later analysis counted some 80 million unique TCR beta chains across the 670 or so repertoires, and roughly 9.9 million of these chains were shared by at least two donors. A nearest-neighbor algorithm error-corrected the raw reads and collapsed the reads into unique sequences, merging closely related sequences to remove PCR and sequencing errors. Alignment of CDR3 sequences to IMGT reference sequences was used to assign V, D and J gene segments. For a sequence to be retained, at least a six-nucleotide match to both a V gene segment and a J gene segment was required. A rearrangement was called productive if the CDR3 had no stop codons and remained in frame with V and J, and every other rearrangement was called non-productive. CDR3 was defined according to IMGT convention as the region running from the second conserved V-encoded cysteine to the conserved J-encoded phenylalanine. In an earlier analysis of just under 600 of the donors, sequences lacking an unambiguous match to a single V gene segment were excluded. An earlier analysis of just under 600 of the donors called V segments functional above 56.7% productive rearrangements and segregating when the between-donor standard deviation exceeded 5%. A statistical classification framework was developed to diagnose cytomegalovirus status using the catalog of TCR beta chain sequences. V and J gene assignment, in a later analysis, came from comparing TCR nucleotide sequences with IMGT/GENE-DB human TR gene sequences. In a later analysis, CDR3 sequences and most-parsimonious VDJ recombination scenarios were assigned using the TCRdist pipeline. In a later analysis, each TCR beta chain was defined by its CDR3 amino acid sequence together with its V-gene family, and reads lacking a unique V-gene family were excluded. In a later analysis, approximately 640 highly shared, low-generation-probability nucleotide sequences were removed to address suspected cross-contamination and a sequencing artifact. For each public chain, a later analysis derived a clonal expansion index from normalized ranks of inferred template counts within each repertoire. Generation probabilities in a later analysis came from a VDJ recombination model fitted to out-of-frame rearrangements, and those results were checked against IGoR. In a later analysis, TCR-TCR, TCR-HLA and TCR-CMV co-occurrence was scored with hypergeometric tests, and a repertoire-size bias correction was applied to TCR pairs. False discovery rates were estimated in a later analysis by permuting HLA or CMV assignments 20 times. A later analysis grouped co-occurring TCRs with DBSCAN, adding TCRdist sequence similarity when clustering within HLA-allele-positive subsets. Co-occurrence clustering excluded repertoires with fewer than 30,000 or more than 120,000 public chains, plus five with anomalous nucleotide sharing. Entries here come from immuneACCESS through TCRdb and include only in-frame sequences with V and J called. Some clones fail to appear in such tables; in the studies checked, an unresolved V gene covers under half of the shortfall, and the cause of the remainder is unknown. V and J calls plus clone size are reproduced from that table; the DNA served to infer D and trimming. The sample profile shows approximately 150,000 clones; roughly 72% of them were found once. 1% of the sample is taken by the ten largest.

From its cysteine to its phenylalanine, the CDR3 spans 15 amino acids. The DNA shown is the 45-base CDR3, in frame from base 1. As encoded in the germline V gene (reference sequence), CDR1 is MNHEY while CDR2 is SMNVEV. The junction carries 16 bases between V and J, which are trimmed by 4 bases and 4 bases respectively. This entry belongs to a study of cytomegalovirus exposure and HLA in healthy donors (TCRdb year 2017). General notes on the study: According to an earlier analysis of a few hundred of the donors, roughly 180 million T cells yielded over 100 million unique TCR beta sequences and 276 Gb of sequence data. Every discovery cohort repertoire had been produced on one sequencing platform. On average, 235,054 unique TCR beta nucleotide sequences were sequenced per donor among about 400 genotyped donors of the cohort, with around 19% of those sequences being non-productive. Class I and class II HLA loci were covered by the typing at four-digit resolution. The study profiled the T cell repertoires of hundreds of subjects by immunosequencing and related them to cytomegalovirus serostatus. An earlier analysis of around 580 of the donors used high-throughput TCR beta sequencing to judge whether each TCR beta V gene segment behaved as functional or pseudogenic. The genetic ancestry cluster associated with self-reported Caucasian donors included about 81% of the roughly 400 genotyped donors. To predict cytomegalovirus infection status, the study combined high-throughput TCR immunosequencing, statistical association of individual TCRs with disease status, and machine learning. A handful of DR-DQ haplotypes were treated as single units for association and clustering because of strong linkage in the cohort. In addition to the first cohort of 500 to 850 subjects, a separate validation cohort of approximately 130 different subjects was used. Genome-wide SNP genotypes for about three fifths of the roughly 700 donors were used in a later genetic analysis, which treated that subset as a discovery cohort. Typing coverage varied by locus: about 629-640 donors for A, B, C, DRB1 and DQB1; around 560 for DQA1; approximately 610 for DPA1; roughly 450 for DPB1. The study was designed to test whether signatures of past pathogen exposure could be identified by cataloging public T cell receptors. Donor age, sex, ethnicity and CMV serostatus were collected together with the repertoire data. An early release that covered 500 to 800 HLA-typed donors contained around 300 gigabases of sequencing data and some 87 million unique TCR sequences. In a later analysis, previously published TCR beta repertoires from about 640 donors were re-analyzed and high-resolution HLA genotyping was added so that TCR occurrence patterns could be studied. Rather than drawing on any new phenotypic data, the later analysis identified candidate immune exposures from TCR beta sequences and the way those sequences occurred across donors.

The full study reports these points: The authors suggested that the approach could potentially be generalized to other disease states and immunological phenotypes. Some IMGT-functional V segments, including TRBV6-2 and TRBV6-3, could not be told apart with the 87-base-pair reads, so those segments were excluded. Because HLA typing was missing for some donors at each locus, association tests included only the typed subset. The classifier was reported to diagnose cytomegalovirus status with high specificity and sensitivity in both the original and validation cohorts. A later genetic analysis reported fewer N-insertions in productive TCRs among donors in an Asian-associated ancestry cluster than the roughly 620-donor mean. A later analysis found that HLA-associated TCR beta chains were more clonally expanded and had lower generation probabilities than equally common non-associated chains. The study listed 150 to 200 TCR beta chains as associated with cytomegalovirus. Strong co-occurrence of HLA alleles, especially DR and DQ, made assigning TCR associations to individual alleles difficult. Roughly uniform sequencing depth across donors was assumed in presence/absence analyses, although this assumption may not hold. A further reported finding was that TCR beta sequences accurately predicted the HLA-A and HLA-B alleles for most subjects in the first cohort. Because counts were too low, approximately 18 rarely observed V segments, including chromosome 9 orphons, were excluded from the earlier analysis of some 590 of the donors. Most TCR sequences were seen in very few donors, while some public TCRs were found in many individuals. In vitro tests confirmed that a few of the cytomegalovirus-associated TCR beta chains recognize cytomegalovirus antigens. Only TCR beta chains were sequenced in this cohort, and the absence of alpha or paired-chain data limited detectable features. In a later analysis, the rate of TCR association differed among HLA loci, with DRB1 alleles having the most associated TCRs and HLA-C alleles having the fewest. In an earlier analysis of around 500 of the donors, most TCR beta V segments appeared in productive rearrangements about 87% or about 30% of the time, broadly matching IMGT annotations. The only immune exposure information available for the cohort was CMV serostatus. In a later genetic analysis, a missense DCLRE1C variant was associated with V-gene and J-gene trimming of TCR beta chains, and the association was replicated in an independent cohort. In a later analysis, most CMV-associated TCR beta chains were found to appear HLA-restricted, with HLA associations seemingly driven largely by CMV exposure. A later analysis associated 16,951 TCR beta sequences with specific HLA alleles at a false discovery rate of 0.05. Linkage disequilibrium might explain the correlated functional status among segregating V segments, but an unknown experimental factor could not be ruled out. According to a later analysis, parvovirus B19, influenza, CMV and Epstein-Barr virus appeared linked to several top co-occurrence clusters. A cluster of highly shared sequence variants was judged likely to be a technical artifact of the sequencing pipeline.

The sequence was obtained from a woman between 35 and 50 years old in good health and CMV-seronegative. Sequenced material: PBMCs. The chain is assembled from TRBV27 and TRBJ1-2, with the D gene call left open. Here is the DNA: TGTGCCAGCAGTTCCGACTTCCAAGCCTCCTATGGCTACACCTTC. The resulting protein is CASSSDFQASYGYTF.